This T cell receptor beta chain was captured in a study of PD-1 blockade in classical Hodgkin lymphoma. The overall study: Patients received nivolumab 3 mg/kg intravenously every 2 weeks.

Whole-study results and caveats: Baseline TCR diversity was reportedly lower in newly diagnosed patients than healthy donors. It was among complete responders that baseline diversity resembled that of newly diagnosed patients.

Points on this clone: Its antigen remains unidentified.

V lost 5 bases to trimming and J lost 3 bases; unmatched junction nucleotides: 6. The CDR3 has 14 amino acids. Per the germline V gene, CDR1 is SGHTA and CDR2 is FQGTGA. Indicated time point: cycle 4 day 1 (C4D1), after more than five weeks of nivolumab. Each and every patient relapsed after autologous stem cell transplantation, and patients got differing brentuximab vedotin exposure. The authors enriched CD8+ T cells from thawed PBMCs via magnetic negative selection. Repertoires were generated with immunoSEQ multiplex PCR, while TCRdb's copy carries only in-frame clones and drops some. The data show some 20,000 clones, approximately 88% seen once.

V gene TRBV7-3 combines with J gene TRBJ1-1; 7 bases agree with TRBD1. The source of this sequence is a human donor with classical Hodgkin lymphoma. Sequencing was performed on CD8+ T cells from blood, taken before the fourth cycle of nivolumab. CDR3 nucleotide sequence: TGTGCCAGCAGCAGCACAGGGGCAGACACTGAAGCTTTCTTT. This sequence encodes CASSSTGADTEAFF.